The next 32 T cell receptor beta chains were all read from a single sample in a study of shared clonotypes between healthy human individuals. The repertoire was sequenced with immunoSEQ multiplex PCR; TCRdb's copy has only in-frame clones and lacks some. The sample lists 2.5 million or so clones; roughly nine tenths were seen once. The sample consisted of naive CD4+ T cells sorted from blood. Specified subset: CD45RA+ positively selected. The receptor source for this set is a man aged 18 to 29 in good health.

The chain recombines TRBV6-1 with TRBJ2-3; TRBD1 or TRBD2 may be the D gene (5 bases each). Trimming took 4 bases from V and 0 from J, leaving 14 bases between them. The CDR3 is 16 residues long. Germline V gene lookup returns CDR1 MNHNS and CDR2 SASEGT. The CDR3 coding sequence is TGTGCCAGCAGTGCCGCCGGGGCAACTAGCACAGATACGCAGTATTTT. This gives the protein CASSAAGATSTDTQYF.

The J gene is TRBJ1-6, the V gene TRBV27; D perhaps matches TRBD1 (5 bases). V was clipped by 5 bases and J by 16 bases, with 24 bases between them. Per germline, CDR1 MNHEY and CDR2 SMNVEV (reference sequence). This CDR3 region has 15 residues. The CDR3 sequence is CASSPQGPRISPLHF. CDR3 in DNA: TGTGCCAGCAGTCCCCAGGGCCCGAGAATTTCGCCTCTCCACTTT.

The chain recombines TRBV6-6 with TRBJ1-6; D unclear. The V gene lost 8 bases and the J gene lost 3 bases, with 5 bases spanning the gap. Looked up from germline, CDR1 is MNHNY and CDR2 is SVGAGI (reference sequence). The CDR3 covers 12 residues. The CDR3 reads CASRLYNSPLHF. CDR3 DNA: TGTGCCAGCCGGCTCTATAATTCACCCCTCCACTTT.

This CDR3 reads CASSISGELFF. CDR3 bases: TGTGCCAGCAGCATATCAGGGGAGCTGTTTTTT. V usage is TRBV21-1 and J usage is TRBJ2-2. TRBV21-1 is a pseudogene locus. CDR3 length: 11 residues.

The chain recombines TRBV7-9 with TRBJ2-1; 7 bases line up with TRBD2. After removal of 3 bases from V and 9 bases from J, the junction contained 2 bases not matched to a gene. This CDR3 is built from 12 residues. Germline lookup yields CDR1 SEHNR and CDR2 FQNEAQ (reference sequence). The DNA for the CDR3 is TGTGCCAGCAGCTTGACTAGCCCTGAGCAGTTCTTC. Encoded protein: CASSLTSPEQFF.

The rearrangement joins TRBV5-1 to TRBJ1-6; no definite D call. There are 16 residues in the CDR3. Trimming pared 1 base from V and 7 bases from J, leaving 15 bases between. Germline-derived CDR1 and CDR2 are SGHRS and YFSETQ. CDR3 nucleotides: TGCGCCAGCAGCTTGAGGTGGCAGAACGACAATTCACCCCTCCACTTT. Amino acids: CASSLRWQNDNSPLHF.

In its sample, this clone was seen once. The junction and the germline gene differ at one end; a read error may be behind it. The genes are TRBV7-7 and TRBJ2-5, with D perhaps TRBD1 (5 bases). The CDR3 loop spans 15 amino acids. Germline V gene lookup returns CDR1 SSHAT and CDR2 FNYEAQ (reference sequence). The CDR3 reads CASSSQGTPEETQYF. The CDR3 region has the DNA TGTGCTAGCAGCTCTCAGGGAACCCCCGAAGAGACCCAGTACTTC.

The chain has TRBV9 and TRBJ2-3, with 10 bases that match TRBD2. Per germline, CDR1 SGDLS and CDR2 YYNGEE. There are 17 residues in the CDR3. The trim removed 2 bases at V and 4 bases at J, leaving 10 bases unmatched. In nucleotides, the CDR3 is TGTGCCAGCAGCGTTACAGCGGGAGGGCCTTGGGCAGATACGCAGTATTTT. Translating gives CASSVTAGGPWADTQYF.

This clone showed up just a few times. The chain combines TRBV30 with TRBJ1-6; no firm D call. Trimming shortened V by 0 bases and J by 7 bases, and 10 bases separated the two germline ends. The CDR3 length is 14 residues. The germline V gene has CDR1 GTSNPN and CDR2 SVGIG (reference sequence). In DNA form, the CDR3 reads TGTGCCTGGAGTGTACTGCCGAAGAATTCACCCCTCCACTTT. Encoded protein: CAWSVLPKNSPLHF.

Details on this clone: Within the sample, other DNA sequences also encode this same CDR3. This chain joins TRBV6-4 and TRBJ1-1; tentatively, D is TRBD1 (5 bases). The CDR3 has 14 residues. Germline V gives CDR1 MRHNA, CDR2 SNTAGT. Trimming took 3 bases from V and 2 from J, leaving 10 bases between them. DNA of the CDR3: TGTGCCAGCAGTGAGCAAGGGACTAACACTGAAGCTTTCTTT. It specifies CASSEQGTNTEAFF.

The V call is TRBV10-3, the J call TRBJ1-1; weak D call: TRBD1 (6 bases). V was pared by 6 bases and J by 6 bases, with 14 bases between. CDR3 length: 13 residues. CDR1 is ENHRY, CDR2 SYGVKD, per germline. The CDR3 loop reads CAISQGLWAEAFF. The CDR3 DNA sequence: TGTGCCATCAGCCAGGGGCTCTGGGCTGAAGCTTTCTTT.

Of note for this clone: The same CDR3 can be traced to other DNA sequences in this sample. The chain links TRBV4-3 to TRBJ2-2; D possibly uses TRBD1 or TRBD2 (6 bases each). CDR3 length equals 15 residues. Looked up from germline, CDR1 is LGHNA and CDR2 is YSLEER. Trimming took 0 bases from V and 4 from J, leaving 9 bases between them. The CDR3 here is CASSQEGGGTGELFF. Here the CDR3 DNA reads TGCGCCAGCAGCCAAGAAGGGGGAGGCACCGGGGAGCTGTTTTTT.

This clone has only one observation. Within the sample, other DNA sequences also encode this same CDR3. V gene TRBV7-8 combines with J gene TRBJ1-1, with D hard to call. Trimming removed 5 bases at V and 1 base at J, with 5 bases between. Germline V lookup: CDR1 SGHVS, CDR2 FQNEAQ. The CDR3 spans 12 residues. The CDR3 sequence: CASSPRNTEAFF. CDR3 DNA sequence: TGTGCCAGCAGCCCTCGGAACACTGAAGCTTTCTTT.

V and J are TRBV7-2 and TRBJ2-7, with unresolved D. CDR1 and CDR2 (germline): SGHTA, FQGNSA. Trimming removed 1 base at V and 5 bases at J, with 12 bases between. CDR3 size: 14 residues. CDR3 amino acids: CASSLGSSSNEQYF. The CDR3 DNA sequence: TGTGCCAGCAGCTTAGGGTCCAGTTCCAACGAGCAGTACTTC.

The rearrangement links TRBV7-3 to TRBJ1-1, with D possibly TRBD1 on 5 matching bases. Germline CDR1 reads SGHTA; CDR2 reads FQGTGA. V lost 6 bases, J lost 2 bases, and 19 bases lay in between. The CDR3 covers 16 residues. DNA of the CDR3: TGTGCCAGCAGTCAAATGGGGGTTGGGGCTAACACTGAAGCTTTCTTT. It encodes CASSQMGVGANTEAFF.

This chain joins TRBV27 and TRBJ2-7, with 7 bases aligning to TRBD1. V shed 6 bases and J 3 bases; nucleotides not matched to a gene: 5. The CDR3 runs 13 residues. Germline CDR1 MNHEY, CDR2 SMNVEV (reference sequence). The CDR3 loop reads CASRRDSSYEQYF. Written as DNA, the CDR3 is TGTGCCAGCAGACGGGACAGTAGCTACGAGCAGTACTTC.

This clone was detected once. V and J are TRBV28 and TRBJ2-1; 10 bases match TRBD2. V shed 4 bases and J 8 bases; nucleotides not matched to a gene: 11. Germline values: CDR1 MDHEN, CDR2 SYDVKM. The CDR3 is made up of 16 amino acids. CDR3 DNA sequence: TGTGCCAGCAGTTACTCTAGCGGGGGCCTCAGGGATGAGCAGTTCTTC. This encodes CASSYSSGGLRDEQFF.

The chain has TRBV19 and TRBJ1-6; the D is unclear. CDR1 and CDR2 from the germline V gene are LNHDA and SQIVND (reference sequence). The germline V and J ends were trimmed by 8 bases and 5 bases, with 10 bases remaining between them. The CDR3 loop spans 13 amino acids. The CDR3 sequence is CASLEADNSPLHF. The CDR3 DNA reads as TGTGCCAGTTTAGAGGCTGATAATTCACCCCTCCACTTT.

V and J are TRBV6-6 and TRBJ2-7; D remains ambiguous. Germline CDR1 MNHNY, CDR2 SVGAGI (reference sequence). The CDR3 loop spans 14 amino acids. Trimming took off 7 bases at V and 0 bases at J, with 13 bases between the two ends. CDR3 region: CASTTRPDSYEQYF. The CDR3 DNA follows: TGTGCCAGCACCACAAGACCCGACTCCTACGAGCAGTACTTC.

V is TRBV6-1 and J is TRBJ1-3; 7 positions match TRBD1. This CDR3 contains 15 residues. Germline values: CDR1 MNHNS, CDR2 SASEGT. The trim removed 7 bases at V and 3 bases at J, leaving 9 bases unmatched. The CDR3 DNA reads as TGTGCCAGCATTTTAAACCGGGACAGTGGAAACACCATATATTTT. Translated: CASILNRDSGNTIYF.

With regard to this clone: Other DNA sequences in this sample translate to the same CDR3. The CDR3 loop reads CASSQVRGYEQYF. Here the CDR3 DNA reads TGTGCCAGCAGCCAAGTCCGCGGCTACGAGCAGTACTTC. The chain carries TRBV14 and TRBJ2-7; no definite D call. With 1 base removed from V and 3 bases from J, the gap between germline ends came to 7 bases. CDR3 length: 13 amino acids. Germline-derived CDR1 and CDR2 are SGHDN and FVKESK.

The V and J genes are TRBV5-1 and TRBJ2-2; possible D gene TRBD2, 6 bases. V was shortened by 4 bases and J by 3 bases, with 13 bases between the two germline ends. The CDR3 contains 15 residues. In germline, CDR1 is SGHRS, CDR2 YFSETQ. CDR3 residues: CASSGTVADTGELFF. CDR3 in DNA: TGCGCCAGCAGCGGGACTGTGGCGGACACCGGGGAGCTGTTTTTT.

V is TRBV7-2 and J is TRBJ2-5, with D uncertain. Germline CDR1 reads SGHTA; CDR2 reads FQGNSA. The V end lost 5 bases, the J end lost 3 bases, and 16 bases lay between the germline ends. CDR3 length: 15 residues. The CDR3 region is CASSPEGRIEETQYF. The CDR3 DNA reads as TGTGCCAGCAGCCCAGAAGGCAGGATAGAAGAGACCCAGTACTTC.

The gene calls are TRBV5-1 and TRBJ2-5; maybe TRBD1 (6 bases). CDR3 length: 13 amino acids. Germline V gives CDR1 SGHRS, CDR2 YFSETQ. The V end was cut by 4 bases, the J end by 4 bases, with 11 bases between. CDR3: CASSRRTAETQYF. In nucleotides, the CDR3 is TGCGCCAGCAGCAGGAGGACAGCAGAGACCCAGTACTTC.

The CDR3 sequence: CASSNQGQGYNEQFF. The CDR3 nucleotides are TGTGCCAGCAGTAATCAGGGACAGGGGTACAATGAGCAGTTCTTC. The rearrangement joins TRBV28 to TRBJ2-1, with 10 bases that match TRBD1. The CDR3 extends over 15 amino acids. Germline assignment: CDR1 MDHEN and CDR2 SYDVKM. The V gene end was trimmed by 5 bases and the J gene end by 4 bases; junction bases not matched to a gene: 5.

The chain has TRBV5-1 and TRBJ2-1, with D unclear. The CDR3 covers 16 residues. V dropped 4 bases and J dropped 6 bases, with 20 bases sitting between them. Germline CDR1 SGHRS, CDR2 YFSETQ. This chain's CDR3 is CASSPLSVRGGNEQFF. For the CDR3, the DNA is TGCGCCAGCAGCCCGTTGTCGGTGAGAGGTGGCAATGAGCAGTTCTTC.

The gene calls are TRBV5-1 and TRBJ2-6; D unclear. CDR1 and CDR2 from the germline V gene are SGHRS and YFSETQ. Trimming removed 4 bases from V and 0 bases from J, with 11 bases in between. The CDR3 runs 16 residues. CDR3 nucleotide sequence: TGCGCCAGCAGCGGAGAGTGGGGCTCTGGGGCCAACGTCCTGACTTTC. Its translation is CASSGEWGSGANVLTF.

This rearrangement joins TRBV11-2 to TRBJ2-2, with 12 bases fitting TRBD2. This CDR3 has 19 residues. Germline V CDR1 and CDR2: SGHAT, FQNNGV. V gave up 2 bases and J gave up 4 bases; unmatched junction bases: 11. CDR3 sequence (DNA): TGTGCCAGCAGCTTACCTAGGACTAGCGGGACCCCGGCCACCGGGGAGCTGTTTTTT. This translates into CASSLPRTSGTPATGELFF.

This rearrangement joins TRBV7-2 to TRBJ2-6; D might be TRBD1 (6 bases). Between the trimmed V and J ends, which lost 7 bases and 0 bases, there was a span of 10 bases. Per the germline V gene, CDR1 is SGHTA and CDR2 is FQGNSA. This CDR3 has 15 amino acids. The chain's CDR3 is CASTQGGSGANVLTF. Written as DNA, the CDR3 is TGTGCCAGCACCCAAGGGGGCTCTGGGGCCAACGTCCTGACTTTC.

The CDR3 reads CSVASGHTDTQYF. CDR3 DNA: TGCAGCGTTGCCTCGGGGCACACAGATACGCAGTATTTT. V gene TRBV29-1 combines with J gene TRBJ2-3; D is perhaps TRBD1 or TRBD2 (5 bases each). The V end lost 4 bases, the J end lost 2 bases, and 10 bases lay between the germline ends. Germline V lookup: CDR1 SQVTM, CDR2 ANQGSEA. The CDR3 runs 13 residues.

The chain couples TRBV5-1 to TRBJ2-2, with TRBD2 matching 7 bases. This CDR3 is 15 amino acids long. Germline V gene data show CDR1 as SGHRS and CDR2 as YFSETQ. The V and J ends lost 3 bases and 7 bases, in that order; junction bases with no gene match: 9. The CDR3: CASSSGLPGGGELFF. The CDR3 nucleotides read TGCGCCAGCAGCTCGGGACTACCCGGAGGCGGGGAGCTGTTTTTT. The entire variable domain, with the rest obtained from reference TRBV5-1 and TRBJ2-2, is as follows: KAGVTQTPRYLIKTRGQQVTLSCSPISGHRSVSWYQQTPGQGLQFLFEYFSETQRNKGNFPGRFSGRQFSNSRSEMNVSTLELGDSALYLCASSSGLPGGGELFFGEGSRLTVL.

The J gene is TRBJ1-5, the V gene TRBV28, with 12 bases identical to TRBD1. Germline V gene sequence: CDR1 MDHEN, CDR2 SYDVKM. Trimming removed 4 bases from V and 7 bases from J; junction bases left unmatched: 5. The CDR3 contains 15 residues. CDR3 sequence reads: CASSSGQGAWQPQHF. CDR3 nucleotides: TGTGCCAGCAGTTCGGGACAGGGGGCATGGCAGCCCCAGCATTTT.